Described below is a single T cell receptor (beta chain) sequence and its context. The antigen is undetermined. This sample was taken from a study of T cells after yellow fever vaccination. Broader study findings: Relatively few clonotypes were ones that appeared in both CD4 and CD8 compartments. Post-booster repertoires contained most primary-vaccination clones again (about 96% CD4, roughly 91% CD8).

Universal primer sites and UMIs were introduced during 5'RACE template-switching synthesis of TCR cDNA. Each CDR3 protein gets one entry after TCRdb re-called the 5' RACE reads with MiXCR. The data hold approximately 610,000 distinct CDR3 sequences, with less than 20% observed a single time. The input for sequencing was PBMCs, taken 5 to 6 days after the first yellow fever vaccination. This clonotype was sampled from a man younger than 30 who received the YFV17D yellow fever vaccine.

Written as DNA, the CDR3 is TGTGCCAGCTCCCTGGACGGGGTACGCGAGCAGTACTTC. The encoded protein is CASSLDGVREQYF. The J gene is TRBJ2-7, the V gene TRBV18; D might be TRBD2 (5 bases). Germline CDR1 is KGHSH and CDR2 is LQKENI. V was shortened by 6 bases and J by 6 bases, with 15 bases between the two germline ends. CDR3 length: 13 residues. Full variable domain (remainder filled in from reference TRBV18 and TRBJ2-7): NAGVMQNPRHLVRRRGQEARLRCSPMKGHSHVYWYRQLPEEGLKFMVYLQKENIIDESGMPKERFSAEFPKEGPSILRIQQVVRGDSAAYFCASSLDGVREQYFGPGTRLTVT.